This T cell receptor beta chain was obtained from a study of shared clonotypes between healthy human individuals. Naive CD8 isolation took CD45RO-negative cells positively selected for CCR7 and excluded terminally differentiated effector memory CD45RA+ cells. Donors were healthy HIV-negative adults without recently reported acute infections or vaccinations. Sorted-subset replicate PCR reactions contained 200 to 250 ng DNA, corresponding to some 30,000 T cell genomes. The assay was immunoSEQ multiplex PCR, and TCRdb's table has in-frame clones only and misses some. The repertoire holds approximately 1.9 million clones, 93% seen once, with approximately 1.7% in the top ten. Study outcomes and limitations: Clonotypes which were not shared had lower generation probabilities than clonotypes that all four donors shared. Sampling included only blood; tissue repertoires likely differ.

V lost 4 bases and J 1 base, leaving 7 bases between the germline ends. The CDR3 length is 13 residues. Germline CDR1 reads SGHTA; CDR2 reads FQGNSA. In regard to this clone: Its target is unknown.

V and J are TRBV7-2 and TRBJ1-1; no clear D. The sample consisted of naive CD8+ T cells from PBMCs. The source is a man aged 18-30 years in good health. Some clones in this sample may be carry-over from other donors' samples. The CDR3 here is CASSYRWNTEAFF. The CDR3 nucleotides are TGTGCCAGCAGCTACCGGTGGAACACTGAAGCTTTCTTT.